This TCR beta chain was sequenced in a study of T cell changes during pregnancy in multiple sclerosis. The table came from immunoSEQ multiplex PCR; TCRdb's copy has only in-frame clones and leaves some out. Of about 50,000 clones listed, around 90% are singletons. The clonotype was recovered from a female donor with multiple sclerosis, enrolled in a pregnancy study. Sample: CD4+ T cells from peripheral blood mononuclear cells, taken after pregnancy.

Written as DNA, the CDR3 is TGTGCCAGTAGTAGGGCCCGGGGACAGGGGGTCGATGAGCAGTTCTTC. It specifies CASSRARGQGVDEQFF. The gene calls are TRBV19 and TRBJ2-1, with 11 bases matching TRBD1. Unmatched junction bases numbered 10, after V lost 4 bases and J lost 8 bases. Germline assignment: CDR1 LNHDA and CDR2 SQIVND (reference sequence). CDR3 length equals 16 residues.